These 14 T cell receptor beta chains originate from one sample sequenced in a study of cytomegalovirus exposure and HLA in healthy donors. It was with 60 Vbeta and 13 Jbeta primers that the PCR ran. Assay used: immunoSEQ multiplex PCR; TCRdb lists only in-frame clones, some missing. Of more than 95,000 clones listed, more than 75% were seen once; the top ten hold 5% to 6%. Sequenced sample: PBMCs. Receptors were obtained from a woman aged 18 to 35 in good health and CMV-seropositive.

This clone was detected only a few times. The chain joins TRBV9 to TRBJ1-1, with D uncertain. CDR3 size: 15 residues. The germline V gene has CDR1 SGDLS and CDR2 YYNGEE. Trimming removed 3 bases at V and 0 bases at J, with 12 bases between. The CDR3 region has the DNA TGTGCCAGCAGCGCCCACGGAGGACTGAACACTGAAGCTTTCTTT. Amino acids: CASSAHGGLNTEAFF.

The V gene is TRBV11-2, the J gene TRBJ1-1; no definite D call. Germline CDR1 SGHAT, CDR2 FQNNGV. Trimming stripped 1 base from V and 3 bases from J, with 9 bases between. The CDR3 contains 14 residues. The CDR3 spells CASSLGPGDTEAFF. In DNA form, the CDR3 reads TGTGCCAGCAGCTTAGGCCCCGGGGACACTGAAGCTTTCTTT.

V gene TRBV27 combines with J gene TRBJ1-5; TRBD1 aligns across 8 bases. Looked up from germline, CDR1 is MNHEY and CDR2 is SMNVEV (reference sequence). With V trimmed by 6 bases and J by 3 bases, 1 base remained unmatched. This CDR3 region has 13 residues. The CDR3 DNA sequence: TGTGCCAGCAGGACAGGGGTCAATCAGCCCCAGCATTTT. Protein sequence: CASRTGVNQPQHF.

The chain couples TRBV30 to TRBJ2-5; 12 bases match TRBD2. In germline, CDR1 is GTSNPN, CDR2 SVGIG (reference sequence). V shed 3 bases, J shed 5 bases, and the junction held 4 bases outside the gene matches. The CDR3 covers 14 residues. The DNA for the CDR3 is TGTGCCTGGAGCGGACTAGCGGGATGGGAGACCCAGTACTTC. Translated: CAWSGLAGWETQYF. Filled out from reference TRBV30 and TRBJ2-5, the complete variable domain reads SQTIHQWPATLVQPVGSPLSLECTVEGTSNPNLYWYRQAAGRGLQLLFYSVGIGQISSEVPQNLSASRPQDRQFILSSKKLLLSDSGFYLCAWSGLAGWETQYFGPGTRLLVL.

J is TRBJ2-7 and V is TRBV6-1; D is possibly TRBD1 (6 bases). Trimming pared 4 bases from V and 2 bases from J, leaving 12 bases between. The CDR3 sequence is 14 residues long. The germline V gene encodes CDR1 MNHNS and CDR2 SASEGT. This CDR3 reads CASSGERTAYEQYF. The CDR3 nucleotides read TGTGCCAGCAGTGGGGAGCGGACAGCCTACGAGCAGTACTTC.

The chain combines TRBV5-1 with TRBJ2-7; 10 positions agree with TRBD2. The CDR3 is 16 residues long. In germline, CDR1 is SGHRS, CDR2 YFSETQ. With 2 bases clipped from V and 5 bases from J, the junction kept 10 bases outside the gene matches. CDR3 protein: CASSLEIAGGKDEQYF. CDR3 DNA: TGCGCCAGCAGCTTAGAAATAGCGGGAGGAAAGGACGAGCAGTACTTC. Based on the CDR3 plus reference TRBV5-1 and TRBJ2-7, the full variable domain is KAGVTQTPRYLIKTRGQQVTLSCSPISGHRSVSWYQQTPGQGLQFLFEYFSETQRNKGNFPGRFSGRQFSNSRSEMNVSTLELGDSALYLCASSLEIAGGKDEQYFGPGTRLTVT.

V usage is TRBV11-2 and J usage is TRBJ1-1; D is possibly TRBD1 (5 bases). The CDR3 runs to 15 residues. CDR1 SGHAT and CDR2 FQNNGV come from the germline V gene. Trimming took 4 bases from V and 9 from J, leaving 21 bases between them. CDR3 residues: CASSYSAGGTLKAFF. The DNA of the CDR3 is TGTGCCAGCAGCTATAGCGCGGGGGGTACCCTGAAAGCTTTCTTT.

In its sample, this clone was seen once. This chain uses TRBV6-1 with TRBJ2-5; D not certain. Germline-derived CDR1 and CDR2 are MNHNS and SASEGT. The ends were cut back, 0 bases at V and 4 bases at J, with 12 bases in the middle. The CDR3 has 15 amino acids. CDR3 in amino acids: CASSEAMRTPETQYF. The DNA for the CDR3 is TGTGCCAGCAGTGAAGCTATGCGTACTCCAGAGACCCAGTACTTC.

This rearrangement joins TRBV30 to TRBJ1-2, with no clear D. The CDR3 sequence is 11 residues long. V shed 2 bases and J shed 8 bases, with 9 bases lying between them. Germline-derived CDR1 and CDR2 are GTSNPN and SVGIG (reference sequence). CDR3 DNA: TGTGCCTGGAGTTTCGGAGGGGGCTACACCTTC. Protein sequence: CAWSFGGGYTF.

The V gene is TRBV10-3, the J gene TRBJ2-5, with D hard to call. CDR3 length: 11 amino acids. Looked up from germline, CDR1 is ENHRY and CDR2 is SYGVKD. V was shortened by 4 bases and J by 5 bases, with 5 bases between the two germline ends. Here the CDR3 reads CAISAGETQYF. In nucleotides, the CDR3 is TGTGCCATCAGTGCCGGGGAGACCCAGTACTTC.

This clone was counted a few times. The chain couples TRBV25-1 to TRBJ2-2, with TRBD2 matching 9 bases. The CDR3 consists of 16 residues. V gave up 6 bases and J gave up 4 bases; unmatched junction bases: 9. The V gene's germline CDR1 is MGHDK and CDR2 SYGVNS. CDR3 nucleotide sequence: TGTGCCAGCAGGAATAGCGGGAGTGTCTTCACCGGGGAGCTGTTTTTT. Translation: CASRNSGSVFTGELFF.

The chain uses TRBV19 and TRBJ2-1; 9 bases align to TRBD2. The CDR3 length is 14 residues. After removal of 6 bases from V and 6 bases from J, the junction contained 6 bases not matched to a gene. The V gene's germline CDR1 is LNHDA and CDR2 SQIVND (reference sequence). The CDR3 region is CASSPGLASNEQFF. The CDR3 nucleotides read TGTGCCAGTAGCCCTGGACTAGCGAGCAATGAGCAGTTCTTC.

The rearrangement joins TRBV10-1 to TRBJ2-3; 9 positions match TRBD2. CDR3 size: 14 residues. The germline gives CDR1 WNHNN, CDR2 SYGVQD (reference sequence). The J segment lost 4 bases and the V segment lost 3 bases, leaving 2 bases of the junction unmatched. The CDR3, as DNA: TGCGCCAGCAGTGATGGCGGGAGGGCAGATACGCAGTATTTT. The encoded protein is CASSDGGRADTQYF.

The V gene is TRBV5-6, the J gene TRBJ2-1, with a tentative D call TRBD1 (6 bases). The CDR3 extends over 15 amino acids. V lost 5 bases, J lost 0 bases, and 12 bases lay in between. The V gene's germline CDR1 is SGHDT and CDR2 YYEEEE. The CDR3 nucleotides are TGTGCCAGCAGTTCGGACAGAGCCTCCTACAATGAGCAGTTCTTC. Residues: CASSSDRASYNEQFF.